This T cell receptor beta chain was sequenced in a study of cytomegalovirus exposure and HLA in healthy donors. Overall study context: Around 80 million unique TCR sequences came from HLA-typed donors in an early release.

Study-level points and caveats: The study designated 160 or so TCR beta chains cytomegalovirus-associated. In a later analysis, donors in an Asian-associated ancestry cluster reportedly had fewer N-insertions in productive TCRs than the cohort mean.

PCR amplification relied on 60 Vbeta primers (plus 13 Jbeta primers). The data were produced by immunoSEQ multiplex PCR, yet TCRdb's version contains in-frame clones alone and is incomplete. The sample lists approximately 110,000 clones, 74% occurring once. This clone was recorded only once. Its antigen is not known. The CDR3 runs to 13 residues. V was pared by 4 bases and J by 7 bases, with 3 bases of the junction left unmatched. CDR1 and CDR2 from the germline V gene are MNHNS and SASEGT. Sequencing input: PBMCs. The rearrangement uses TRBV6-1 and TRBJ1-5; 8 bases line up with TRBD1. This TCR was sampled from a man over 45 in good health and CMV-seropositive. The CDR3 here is CASSGGQGQPQHF. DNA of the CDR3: TGTGCCAGCAGTGGCGGACAGGGCCAGCCCCAGCATTTT.